A selection of T cell receptor beta chains follows, all from one sample in a study of OX40 agonist ivuxolimab in advanced cancers. Using immunoSEQ multiplex PCR, the repertoire was profiled, and TCRdb retains in-frame clones only, with some absent. The sample includes some 40,000 clones, under 95% of them seen just once. This specimen was CD4+ or CD8+ T cells sorted from blood, taken in a trial of the OX40 agonist ivuxolimab. These receptors came from an adult with an advanced solid tumor such as melanoma, head and neck, liver or kidney cancer. Both conserved end residues are part of each CDR3. Each record gives: V gene, J gene, D gene, clone size, CDR3 protein, CDR3 DNA. A D gene is named only where the DNA matches it firmly. Expanded clones are given a class, and other clones once, few, many or no size at all.

v_call: TRBV7-2
j_call: TRBJ2-5
d_call: TRBD1
clone_size: NA
cdr3_aa: CASSLEPGGMETQYF
cdr3_nt: TGTGCCAGCAGCTTAGAACCAGGGGGCATGGAGACCCAGTACTTC

v_call: TRBV5-1
j_call: TRBJ2-3
d_call: NA
clone_size: NA
cdr3_aa: CASSFLRAGTDTQYF
cdr3_nt: TGCGCCAGCAGCTTCTTGCGGGCTGGCACAGATACGCAGTATTTT

v_call: TRBV28
j_call: TRBJ2-7
d_call: NA
clone_size: once
cdr3_aa: CASSAVGYEQYF
cdr3_nt: TGTGCCAGCAGCGCCGTAGGATACGAGCAGTACTTC

v_call: TRBV27
j_call: TRBJ2-7
d_call: NA
clone_size: NA
cdr3_aa: CAGRDGAYEQYF
cdr3_nt: TGTGCCGGAAGAGACGGCGCCTACGAGCAGTACTTC

v_call: TRBV9
j_call: TRBJ2-3
d_call: TRBD2
clone_size: NA
cdr3_aa: CASSVAGSGFTDTQYF
cdr3_nt: TGTGCCAGCAGCGTAGCTGGTAGCGGGTTCACAGATACGCAGTATTTT

v_call: TRBV4-3
j_call: TRBJ2-7
d_call: NA
clone_size: NA
cdr3_aa: CASSHTRDAYEQYF
cdr3_nt: TGCGCCAGCAGCCACACGAGGGACGCCTACGAGCAGTACTTC

v_call: TRBV25-1
j_call: TRBJ1-1
d_call: NA
clone_size: NA
cdr3_aa: CASRESTEAFF
cdr3_nt: TGTGCCAGCAGGGAGAGTACTGAAGCTTTCTTT

v_call: TRBV27
j_call: TRBJ2-7
d_call: NA
clone_size: NA
cdr3_aa: CASSFLGPNYEQYF
cdr3_nt: TGTGCCAGCAGTTTTCTAGGGCCTAACTACGAGCAGTACTTC

v_call: TRBV6-4
j_call: TRBJ2-2
d_call: NA
clone_size: medium-sized
cdr3_aa: CASSPAASSTGELFF
cdr3_nt: TGTGCCAGCAGCCCGGCGGCGTCGAGCACCGGGGAGCTGTTTTTT

v_call: TRBV19
j_call: TRBJ2-7
d_call: NA
clone_size: NA
cdr3_aa: CASSIVADPMYEQYF
cdr3_nt: TGTGCCAGTAGTATCGTTGCGGATCCCATGTACGAGCAGTACTTC

v_call: TRBV6-5
j_call: TRBJ2-3
d_call: NA
clone_size: once
cdr3_aa: CASSYEGRTDTQYF
cdr3_nt: TGTGCCAGCAGTTACGAGGGGAGGACAGATACGCAGTATTTT

v_call: TRBV4-1
j_call: TRBJ2-7
d_call: NA
clone_size: NA
cdr3_aa: CASSQVEGSIYEQYF
cdr3_nt: TGCGCCAGCAGCCAAGTAGAGGGGTCGATCTACGAGCAGTACTTC

v_call: TRBV9
j_call: TRBJ1-5
d_call: TRBD1
clone_size: NA
cdr3_aa: CASSARDRENQPQHF
cdr3_nt: TGTGCCAGCAGCGCCCGGGACAGGGAAAATCAGCCCCAGCATTTT

v_call: TRBV10-2
j_call: TRBJ2-1
d_call: TRBD2
clone_size: NA
cdr3_aa: CASSGAGGPWSYNEQFF
cdr3_nt: TGCGCCAGCAGTGGGGCGGGAGGGCCTTGGTCCTACAATGAGCAGTTCTTC

v_call: TRBV5-1
j_call: TRBJ2-1
d_call: NA
clone_size: NA
cdr3_aa: CASTLWSGDNEQFF
cdr3_nt: TGCGCCAGCACCCTTTGGAGTGGTGACAATGAGCAGTTCTTC

v_call: TRBV5-3
j_call: TRBJ1-1
d_call: NA
clone_size: NA
cdr3_aa: CASSWVREIYTEAFF
cdr3_nt: TGTGCCAGCAGCTGGGTCCGCGAGATATACACTGAAGCTTTCTTT

v_call: TRBV19
j_call: TRBJ2-2
d_call: NA
clone_size: NA
cdr3_aa: CASTPATAGWTGELFF
cdr3_nt: TGTGCCAGTACCCCCGCGACGGCAGGGTGGACCGGGGAGCTGTTTTTT

v_call: TRBV9
j_call: TRBJ2-7
d_call: NA
clone_size: NA
cdr3_aa: CASSVGDYEQYF
cdr3_nt: TGTGCCAGCAGCGTAGGGGACTACGAGCAGTACTTC

v_call: TRBV9
j_call: TRBJ2-2
d_call: NA
clone_size: NA
cdr3_aa: CASSVVPGVNTGELFF
cdr3_nt: TGTGCCAGCAGCGTAGTTCCGGGGGTGAACACCGGGGAGCTGTTTTTT

v_call: TRBV5-6
j_call: TRBJ2-1
d_call: NA
clone_size: NA
cdr3_aa: CASSFWNERNEQFF
cdr3_nt: TGTGCCAGCAGCTTTTGGAACGAGAGGAATGAGCAGTTCTTC

v_call: TRBV18
j_call: TRBJ2-7
d_call: NA
clone_size: NA
cdr3_aa: CASSPPGQGIAYEQYF
cdr3_nt: TGTGCCAGCTCACCACCGGGACAAGGGATCGCCTACGAGCAGTACTTC

v_call: TRBV10-3
j_call: TRBJ2-3
d_call: NA
clone_size: few
cdr3_aa: CAISESTALHTQYF
cdr3_nt: TGTGCCATCAGTGAGTCGACTGCCCTCCATACGCAGTATTTT

v_call: TRBV10-2
j_call: TRBJ2-7
d_call: NA
clone_size: NA
cdr3_aa: CASSESPNPRTYEQYF
cdr3_nt: TGCGCCAGCAGTGAGTCTCCAAATCCCAGGACCTACGAGCAGTACTTC

v_call: TRBV6-4
j_call: TRBJ2-3
d_call: NA
clone_size: NA
cdr3_aa: CASSDSAGGQGDTQYF
cdr3_nt: TGTGCCAGCAGTGACTCGGCAGGGGGGCAAGGAGATACGCAGTATTTT

v_call: TRBV4-3
j_call: TRBJ2-2
d_call: NA
clone_size: NA
cdr3_aa: CASSQGSNTGELFF
cdr3_nt: TGCGCCAGCAGCCAAGGATCGAACACCGGGGAGCTGTTTTTT

v_call: TRBV28
j_call: TRBJ2-3
d_call: TRBD2
clone_size: NA
cdr3_aa: CASDLPGLAGRGGTDTQYF
cdr3_nt: TGTGCCAGCGATCTACCGGGACTAGCGGGAAGGGGGGGCACAGATACGCAGTATTTT

v_call: TRBV7-6
j_call: TRBJ2-7
d_call: NA
clone_size: NA
cdr3_aa: CASSPGHGSYEQYF
cdr3_nt: TGTGCCAGCAGCCCGGGACACGGATCCTACGAGCAGTACTTC

v_call: TRBV28
j_call: TRBJ2-7
d_call: NA
clone_size: NA
cdr3_aa: CASASGASYEQYF
cdr3_nt: TGTGCCAGCGCGTCAGGGGCCTCGTACGAGCAGTACTTC

v_call: TRBV7-9
j_call: TRBJ2-7
d_call: NA
clone_size: NA
cdr3_aa: CASVLGGLGEQYF
cdr3_nt: TGTGCCAGCGTACTAGGCGGGTTAGGCGAGCAGTACTTC